One and the same sample provided the 5 T cell receptor beta chains below, sequenced in a study of spatial heterogeneity in lung cancer. Noted time point: sample taken at primary tumor resection. TCRdb passed the 5' RACE reads through MiXCR, listing each CDR3 protein once. Among about 9,300 distinct CDR3 sequences listed, approximately 54% were seen once. Study-wide results and limits: The number of expanded tumor alpha and beta chains correlated with mutation number.

Their antigens are not known. This material consisted of lung tumor tissue, taken at surgery. Source of these receptors: a female donor with early-stage non-small cell lung cancer.

The gene calls are TRBV5-1 and TRBJ1-2; a possible D gene is TRBD1 (5 bases). Trimming stripped 6 bases from V and 8 bases from J, with 17 bases between. CDR1 and CDR2 from the germline V gene are SGHRS and YFSETQ. The CDR3 length is 13 residues. CDR3 in amino acids: CASKGPTPGGYTF. In DNA, the CDR3 is TGCGCCAGCAAGGGGCCAACCCCTGGAGGCTACACCTTC. Supplemented by reference TRBV5-1 and TRBJ1-2, the full variable domain reads KAGVTQTPRYLIKTRGQQVTLSCSPISGHRSVSWYQQTPGQGLQFLFEYFSETQRNKGNFPGRFSGRQFSNSRSEMNVSTLELGDSALYLCASKGPTPGGYTFGSGTRLTVV.

This clonotype rates as medium-sized. The chain uses TRBV27 and TRBJ2-3; no clear D gene. Germline lookup yields CDR1 MNHEY and CDR2 SMNVEV (reference sequence). The CDR3 is made up of 14 amino acids. Trimming removed 2 bases from V and 4 bases from J, with 10 bases in between. CDR3 protein: CASSLRSAPDTQYF. The CDR3 nucleotides read TGTGCCAGCAGTTTACGCAGTGCTCCAGATACGCAGTATTTT.

This chain links TRBV4-1 with TRBJ2-7; 10 bases match TRBD2. Trimming took 2 bases from V and 0 from J; bases not matched to a gene: 1. The CDR3 consists of 15 residues. The germline CDR1 and CDR2 sequences are MGHRA and YSYEKL. CDR3 sequence: CASSQLAGASYEQYF. In nucleotides, the CDR3 is TGCGCCAGCAGCCAACTAGCGGGGGCCTCCTACGAGCAGTACTTC.

The chain recombines TRBV5-1 with TRBJ2-7; D not resolved. Germline V gene sequence: CDR1 SGHRS, CDR2 YFSETQ. This CDR3 is 13 amino acids long. Between the trimmed V and J ends, which lost 6 bases and 3 bases, there was a span of 13 bases. CDR3 bases: TGCGCCAGCAACCAAAATCGCCGCTACGAGCAGTACTTC. This sequence encodes CASNQNRRYEQYF.

J is TRBJ2-3 and V is TRBV5-4; 9 positions match TRBD2. CDR1 SGHNT and CDR2 YYREEE come from the germline V gene (reference sequence). The CDR3 is 18 amino acids. The V and J ends lost 0 bases and 1 base, in that order; junction bases with no gene match: 9. Written as DNA, the CDR3 is TGTGCCAGCAGCTTGGGAGCGGGAGGAGGGTTTCGCACAGATACGCAGTATTTT. Translated: CASSLGAGGGFRTDTQYF.